The entry below gives a single T cell receptor (beta chain) sequence along with its context. In this sample, this clonotype turned up many times. Its recognized antigen is unknown. Base qualities are missing; no much larger clone stands one base away. The data were produced on an Illumina HiSeq 2500. Quantitative 5'-RACE with molecular barcodes was used to prepare TCR beta libraries. In the authors' own workflow: To identify disease-linked TCR variants, a new computational method was used, one built on a probabilistic model of VDJ rearrangement. TCRdb handled the public reads itself, with Q25 trimming in fastp and clone calling in MiXCR, and kept productive beta chains. CDR3 protein sequences are deduplicated, and each keeps its most common genes and DNA. TCRdb's processing, not the study's, gives the V and J calls here. The sample table shows around 330,000 distinct CDR3 sequences, and 9.5% to 13% are seen once. In total, the top ten clones hold 9.1% of the sample.

The record originates from a study of CD8 T cells in ankylosing spondylitis (dated by TCRdb to the late 2010s). Regarding the research as a whole: The study set out to find disease-linked TCR variants by profiling T cell receptor beta repertoires in ankylosing spondylitis patients and healthy donors. In total, the full study cohort was made up of some 110 healthy donors and 25 to 30 ankylosing spondylitis patients. Samples of peripheral blood were taken, and for ankylosing spondylitis patients, synovial fluid was collected as well. Points the paper makes about the study in general: A TCR beta motif made up of several highly homologous amino acid variants appeared to be characteristic of blood from ankylosing spondylitis patients. Some motif variants were previously reported in synovial fluid and blood of reactive arthritis patients, suggesting common disease-initiation mechanisms. In peripheral blood, the disease-linked clones were found at relatively low frequencies and had a CD8+ phenotype. The disease-linked clones were reported as significantly enriched in matched synovial fluid samples from ankylosing spondylitis patients.

In the germline V gene (reference sequence), CDR1 corresponds to LNHNV and CDR2 to YYDKDF. The CDR3 covers 15 residues, taking in both the cysteine and the phenylalanine. Only the CDR3 region is kept as DNA, spanning 45 bases read in frame from base 1. V is trimmed back by 5 bases and J by 1 base, and the junction contains 5 bases that no gene match accounts for. The chain is made from TRBV15 and TRBJ2-1, with 7 junctional bases fitting TRBD2. The source is a female donor with ankylosing spondylitis or in good health (not recorded which). The sample comprised blood, either unsorted or a sorted T cell fraction (not recorded which). The CDR3 is CATSDGGGSYNEQFF. The DNA reads TGTGCCACCAGCGACGGGGGAGGGTCCTACAATGAGCAGTTCTTC. The full variable domain, completed from the reference TRBV15 and TRBJ2-1 proteins outside the CDR3, reads DAMVIQNPRYQVTQFGKPVTLSCSQTLNHNVMYWYQQKSSQAPKLLFHYYDKDFNNEADTPDNFQSRRPNTSFCFLDIRSPGLGDTAMYLCATSDGGGSYNEQFFGPGTRLTVL.